Following are 15 T cell receptor beta chains from one sample sequenced in a study of CD8+CD57+ T cells in acquired aplastic anemia. Profiling of TCR beta VDJ combinations and CDR3 sequences used genomic DNA as template. Each CDR3 protein gets one entry after TCRdb re-called the reads with MiXCR. The table has 250,000 or so distinct CDR3 sequences, around half seen once. Sequenced patients had shown CD8+CD57+ cell expansion by flow cytometry. Sequencing used sorted CD4+, CD8+, or CD8+CD57+ T cells (not recorded which) from PBMCs. The receptors were sampled from a human donor with aplastic anemia.

On this clonotype: One junction end disagrees with the germline gene, perhaps due to a read error. The chain has TRBV5-1 and TRBJ1-4, with D uncertain. The CDR3 is 15 amino acids. The germline V gene encodes CDR1 SGHRS and CDR2 YFSETQ. The CDR3 nucleotides are TGTGCCAGCAGCTTGGGTGCAGGAGGAACTGAAAAACTGTTTTTT. It yields the protein CASSLGAGGTEKLFF.

This clonotype has ten or more counts. The chain is built from TRBV2 and TRBJ2-1; the D gene is possibly TRBD1 (5 bases). This CDR3 comprises 16 residues. In germline, CDR1 is SNHLY, CDR2 FYNNEI. V was pared by 2 bases and J by 0 bases, with 11 bases between. CDR3 sequence: CASSESTASSYNEQFF. The CDR3 DNA reads as TGTGCCAGCAGTGAATCGACAGCGAGCTCCTACAATGAGCAGTTCTTC.

This chain connects TRBV4-1 to TRBJ2-3; TRBD1 matches 10 bases. Germline trimming cut 5 bases from V and 3 bases from J; bases unmatched to any gene: 5. The CDR3 is 15 residues long. The germline V gene has CDR1 MGHRA and CDR2 YSYEKL. CDR3 region: CASSYGGQGTDTQYF. In DNA form, the CDR3 reads TGCGCCAGCAGCTATGGGGGACAGGGGACAGATACGCAGTATTTT.

This clonotype was counted at least ten times. The chain recombines TRBV20-1 with TRBJ2-7; 9 bases map to TRBD2. The CDR3 contains 13 residues. Germline loops: CDR1 DFQATT, CDR2 SNEGSKA (reference sequence). With V trimmed by 7 bases and J by 5 bases, 9 bases remained unmatched. Here the CDR3 reads CSGPLAGRNEQYF. As DNA, the CDR3 is TGCAGTGGCCCGCTAGCGGGGCGGAACGAGCAGTACTTC.

This clonotype has only a few counts. The V and J genes are TRBV7-6 and TRBJ2-1, with TRBD2 matching over 7 bases. Unmatched junction bases numbered 8, after V lost 0 bases and J lost 6 bases. Germline values: CDR1 SGHVS, CDR2 FNYEAQ. This CDR3 contains 16 residues. In DNA form, the CDR3 reads TGTGCCAGCAGCTTAGCGCCCTCCGGACTAGGCAATGAGCAGTTCTTC. Protein sequence: CASSLAPSGLGNEQFF.

This clonotype has ten or more counts. The chain links TRBV29-1 to TRBJ1-2; unclear D gene. Germline CDR1 is SQVTM and CDR2 is ANQGSEA. The CDR3 is 11 amino acids. V lost 1 base and J 8 bases, leaving 8 bases between the germline ends. CDR3 nucleotide sequence: TGCAGCGTTGAAGGTGGGAGAGGCTACACCTTC. Its translation is CSVEGGRGYTF.

The chain carries TRBV20-1 and TRBJ1-3; D gene uncertain. Trimming took off 5 bases at V and 2 bases at J, with 10 bases between the two ends. Germline lookup yields CDR1 DFQATT and CDR2 SNEGSKA (reference sequence). The CDR3 runs to 13 residues. In DNA, the CDR3 is TGCAGTGCTTCGACTGGTCCTGGAAACACCATATATTTT. Translation gives CSASTGPGNTIYF.

This clonotype was seen many times. This chain connects TRBV9 to TRBJ1-4; no clear D gene. CDR3 length: 15 amino acids. The V gene's germline CDR1 is SGDLS and CDR2 YYNGEE. The V end lost 4 bases, the J end lost 4 bases, and 14 bases lay between the germline ends. CDR3 in DNA: TGTGCCAGCAGCCCCGGACGGGGATATAATGAAAAACTGTTTTTT. Its protein is CASSPGRGYNEKLFF.

This clonotype was counted ten times or more. The chain employs TRBV5-1 and TRBJ2-2; D is ambiguous. The CDR3 is made up of 15 amino acids. V was shortened by 3 bases and J by 6 bases, with 15 bases between the two germline ends. Germline loops: CDR1 SGHRS, CDR2 YFSETQ. CDR3: CASSSGPQAAGELFF. CDR3 in DNA: TGCGCCAGCAGCTCTGGCCCGCAGGCAGCCGGGGAGCTGTTTTTT. The whole variable domain, filled in from reference TRBV5-1 and TRBJ2-2, reads KAGVTQTPRYLIKTRGQQVTLSCSPISGHRSVSWYQQTPGQGLQFLFEYFSETQRNKGNFPGRFSGRQFSNSRSEMNVSTLELGDSALYLCASSSGPQAAGELFFGEGSRLTVL.

CDR3 in DNA: TGTGCCAGCAGTGAAGCGAAAGGGTATGATGGCTACACCTTC. Protein sequence: CASSEAKGYDGYTF. The rearrangement links TRBV6-5 to TRBJ1-2; the D is unclear. There are 14 residues in the CDR3. Germline CDR1 MNHEY, CDR2 SVGAGI. V lost 5 bases and J 6 bases, leaving 16 bases between the germline ends.

On this clonotype: At one boundary the junction diverges from the germline segment, which might be a read error. Here the CDR3 reads CASSLGRGAQETQDF. The CDR3 region has the DNA TGTGCCAGCAGCTTAGGGCGGGGGGCTCAAGAGACCCAGGACTTC. The chain carries TRBV7-7 and TRBJ2-5, with 8 nucleotides matching TRBD2. This CDR3 has 15 residues. CDR1 is SSHAT, CDR2 FNYEAQ, per germline (reference sequence).

This clonotype was observed once. The V and J genes are TRBV7-9 and TRBJ2-7; tentatively, D is TRBD2 (5 bases). Trimming stripped 1 base from V and 0 bases from J, with 10 bases between. The germline V gene has CDR1 SEHNR and CDR2 FQNEAQ (reference sequence). The CDR3 length is 15 residues. CDR3 protein: CASSLEVASSYEQYF. For the CDR3, the DNA is TGTGCCAGCAGCTTAGAGGTAGCGAGCTCCTACGAGCAGTACTTC.

This chain links TRBV5-1 with TRBJ2-7, with D perhaps matching TRBD2 (5 bases). V lost 5 bases, J lost 5 bases, and 14 bases lay in between. The CDR3 has 13 residues. The germline CDR1 and CDR2 sequences are SGHRS and YFSETQ. CDR3 amino acids: CASSNGLADEQYF. Written as DNA, the CDR3 is TGCGCCAGCAGTAACGGACTGGCGGACGAGCAGTACTTC. Variable domain in full (rest from reference TRBV5-1 and TRBJ2-7): KAGVTQTPRYLIKTRGQQVTLSCSPISGHRSVSWYQQTPGQGLQFLFEYFSETQRNKGNFPGRFSGRQFSNSRSEMNVSTLELGDSALYLCASSNGLADEQYFGPGTRLTVT.

The V gene is TRBV2, the J gene TRBJ1-2; D possibly corresponds to TRBD1 (5 bases). V shed 5 bases and J shed 5 bases, with 9 bases lying between them. The CDR3 has 12 residues. CDR1 is SNHLY and CDR2 is FYNNEI in the germline V gene. The chain's CDR3 is CASSTGRYGYTF. The CDR3 bases are TGTGCCAGCAGTACAGGCCGTTATGGCTACACCTTC. The full variable domain, its missing parts supplied by reference TRBV2 and TRBJ1-2, is EPEVTQTPSHQVTQMGQEVILRCVPISNHLYFYWYRQILGQKVEFLVSFYNNEISEKSEIFDDQFSVERPDGSNFTLKIRSTKLEDSAMYFCASSTGRYGYTFGSGTRLTVV.

This clonotype was picked up many times. The V call is TRBV14, the J call TRBJ1-1; D call uncertain. The CDR3 covers 12 residues. The germline V and J ends were trimmed by 7 bases and 8 bases, with 14 bases remaining between them. Germline lookup yields CDR1 SGHDN and CDR2 FVKESK. CDR3 protein: CASIIDLVEAFF. The CDR3 region has the DNA TGTGCCAGCATTATCGACCTCGTAGAAGCTTTCTTT.